This T cell receptor beta chain was obtained from a study of T-cell memory formation after mild COVID-19. In the case of this clonotype: What it recognizes is unknown.

There are 13 residues in the CDR3. Germline lookup yields CDR1 DFQATT and CDR2 SNEGSKA (reference sequence). Deletions cut 6 bases from V and 1 base from J, with 9 bases between. Broader study findings: SARS-CoV-2 specificity of second-wave clones peaking day 37 was unconfirmed. Clones that shrank (day 15 to 85) were balanced CD4/CD8, whereas later expanders leaned CD4+.

TCRdb ran MiXCR on the 5' RACE reads and lists one entry per CDR3 protein. The data contain fewer than 450,000 distinct CDR3 sequences, around 21% of them singletons. Sequencing used PBMCs or a T cell subset sorted from them (not recorded which). The chain carries TRBV20-1 and TRBJ2-2; D possibly corresponds to TRBD2 (6 bases). This TCR was recovered from an adult woman who had mild COVID-19 (a few samples of this study predate the infection). Cell type and time point are not known. CDR3 sequence reads: CSALGGNTGELFF. The CDR3 nucleotides are TGCAGTGCCTTGGGGGGGAACACCGGGGAGCTGTTTTTT.